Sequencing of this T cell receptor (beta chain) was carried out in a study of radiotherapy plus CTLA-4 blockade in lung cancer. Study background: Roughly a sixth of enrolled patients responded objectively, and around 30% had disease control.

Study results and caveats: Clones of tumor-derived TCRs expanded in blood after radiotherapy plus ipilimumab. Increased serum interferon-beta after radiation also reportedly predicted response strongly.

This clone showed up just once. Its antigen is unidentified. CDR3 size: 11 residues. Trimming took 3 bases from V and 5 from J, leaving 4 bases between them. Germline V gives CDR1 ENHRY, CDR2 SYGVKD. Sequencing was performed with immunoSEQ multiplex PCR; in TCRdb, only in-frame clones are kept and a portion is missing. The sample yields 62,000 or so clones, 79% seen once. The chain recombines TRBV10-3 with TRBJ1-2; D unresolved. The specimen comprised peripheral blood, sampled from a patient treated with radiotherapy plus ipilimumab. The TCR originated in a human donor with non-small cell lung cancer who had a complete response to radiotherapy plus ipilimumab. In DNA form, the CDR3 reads TGTGCCATCAGTGAACAGTATGGCTACACCTTC. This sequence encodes CAISEQYGYTF.